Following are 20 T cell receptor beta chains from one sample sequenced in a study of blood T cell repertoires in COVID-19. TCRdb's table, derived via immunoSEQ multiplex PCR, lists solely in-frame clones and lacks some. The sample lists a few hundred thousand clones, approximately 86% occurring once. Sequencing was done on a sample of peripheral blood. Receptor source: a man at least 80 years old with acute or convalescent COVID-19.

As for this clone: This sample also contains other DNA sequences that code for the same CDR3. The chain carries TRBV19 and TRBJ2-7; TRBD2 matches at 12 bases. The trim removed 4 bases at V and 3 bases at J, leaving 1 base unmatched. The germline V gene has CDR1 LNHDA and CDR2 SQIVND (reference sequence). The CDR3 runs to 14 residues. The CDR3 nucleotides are TGTGCCAGTAGTACGACTAGCGGGGGCTACGAGCAGTACTTC. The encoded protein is CASSTTSGGYEQYF.

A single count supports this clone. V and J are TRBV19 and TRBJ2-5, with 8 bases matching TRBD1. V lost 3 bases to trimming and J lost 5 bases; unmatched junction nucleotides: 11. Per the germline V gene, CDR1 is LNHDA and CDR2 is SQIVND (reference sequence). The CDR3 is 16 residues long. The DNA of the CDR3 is TGTGCCAGTAGTATCAAGGACAGGGATAATGAGGAGACCCAGTACTTC. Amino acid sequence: CASSIKDRDNEETQYF. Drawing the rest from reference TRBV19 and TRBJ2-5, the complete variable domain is DGGITQSPKYLFRKEGQNVTLSCEQNLNHDAMYWYRQDPGQGLRLIYYSQIVNDFQKGDIAEGYSVSREKKESFPLTVTSAQKNPTAFYLCASSIKDRDNEETQYFGPGTRLLVL.

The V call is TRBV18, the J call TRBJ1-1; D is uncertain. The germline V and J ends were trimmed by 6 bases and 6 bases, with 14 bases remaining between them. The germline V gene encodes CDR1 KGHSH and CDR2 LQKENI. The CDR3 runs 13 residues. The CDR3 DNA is TGTGCCAGCTCTCAACGCCCCGGGGCTGAAGCTTTCTTT. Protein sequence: CASSQRPGAEAFF.

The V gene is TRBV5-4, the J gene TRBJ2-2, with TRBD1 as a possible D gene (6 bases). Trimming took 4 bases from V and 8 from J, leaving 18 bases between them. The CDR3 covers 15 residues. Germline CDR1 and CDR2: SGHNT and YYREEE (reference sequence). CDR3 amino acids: CASSPGTSLGGELFF. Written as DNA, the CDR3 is TGTGCCAGCAGCCCGGGGACATCGCTTGGGGGGGAGCTGTTTTTT.

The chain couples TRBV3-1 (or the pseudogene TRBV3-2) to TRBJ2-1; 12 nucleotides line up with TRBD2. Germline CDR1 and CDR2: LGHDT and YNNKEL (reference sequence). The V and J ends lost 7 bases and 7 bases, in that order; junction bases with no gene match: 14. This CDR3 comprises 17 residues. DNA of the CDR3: TGTGCCAGCAAGTCGGCTAGCGGGAGGGTTGGGTGGAATGAGCAGTTCTTC. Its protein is CASKSASGRVGWNEQFF.

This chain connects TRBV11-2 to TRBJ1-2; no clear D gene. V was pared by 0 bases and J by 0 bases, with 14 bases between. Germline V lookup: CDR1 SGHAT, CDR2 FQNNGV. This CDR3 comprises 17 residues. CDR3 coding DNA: TGTGCCAGCAGCTTAGAGAGCGGGTATGGGACTAACTATGGCTACACCTTC. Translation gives CASSLESGYGTNYGYTF. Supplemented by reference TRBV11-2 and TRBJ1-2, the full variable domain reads EAGVAQSPRYKIIEKRQSVAFWCNPISGHATLYWYQQILGQGPKLLIQFQNNGVVDDSQLPKDRFSAERLKGVDSTLKIQPAKLEDSAVYLCASSLESGYGTNYGYTFGSGTRLTVV.

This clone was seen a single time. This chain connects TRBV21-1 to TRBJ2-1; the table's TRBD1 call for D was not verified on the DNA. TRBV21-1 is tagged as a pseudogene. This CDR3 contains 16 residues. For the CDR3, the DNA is TGTGCCAGCAGCGTTGGGGACAGGGCGAAAAACAATGAGCAGTTCTTC. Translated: CASSVGDRAKNNEQFF.

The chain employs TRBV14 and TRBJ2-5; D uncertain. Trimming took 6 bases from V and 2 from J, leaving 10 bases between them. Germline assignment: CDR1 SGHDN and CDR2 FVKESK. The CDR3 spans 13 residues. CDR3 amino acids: CASSRVLQETQYF. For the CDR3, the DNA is TGTGCCAGCAGTCGAGTCTTACAAGAGACCCAGTACTTC.

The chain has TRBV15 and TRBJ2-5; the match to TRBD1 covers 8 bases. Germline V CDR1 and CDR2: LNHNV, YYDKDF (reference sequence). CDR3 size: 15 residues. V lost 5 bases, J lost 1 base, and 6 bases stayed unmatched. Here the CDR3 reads CATSLRQGPQETQYF. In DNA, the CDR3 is TGTGCCACCAGCCTCCGACAGGGGCCCCAAGAGACCCAGTACTTC.

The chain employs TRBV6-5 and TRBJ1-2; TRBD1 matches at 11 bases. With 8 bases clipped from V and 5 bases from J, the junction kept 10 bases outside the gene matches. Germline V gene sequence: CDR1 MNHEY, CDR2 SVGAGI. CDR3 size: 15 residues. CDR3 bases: TGTGCCAGCCGGATGGGACAGGGGGTTCGATATGGCTACACCTTC. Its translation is CASRMGQGVRYGYTF.

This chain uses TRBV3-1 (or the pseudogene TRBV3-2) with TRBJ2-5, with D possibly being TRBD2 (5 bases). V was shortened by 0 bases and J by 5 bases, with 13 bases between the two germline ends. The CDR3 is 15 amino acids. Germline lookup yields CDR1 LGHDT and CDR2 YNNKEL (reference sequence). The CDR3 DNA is TGTGCCAGCAGCCAAGATGTTTGGAGGAGGGAGACCCAGTACTTC. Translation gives CASSQDVWRRETQYF.

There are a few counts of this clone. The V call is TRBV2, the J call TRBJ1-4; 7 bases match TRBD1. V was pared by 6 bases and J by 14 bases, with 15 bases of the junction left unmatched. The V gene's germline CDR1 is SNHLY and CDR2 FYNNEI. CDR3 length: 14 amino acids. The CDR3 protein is CASSPGQLEKLLFF. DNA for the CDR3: TGTGCCAGCAGCCCGGGACAGCTTGAAAAATTGCTGTTTTTT.

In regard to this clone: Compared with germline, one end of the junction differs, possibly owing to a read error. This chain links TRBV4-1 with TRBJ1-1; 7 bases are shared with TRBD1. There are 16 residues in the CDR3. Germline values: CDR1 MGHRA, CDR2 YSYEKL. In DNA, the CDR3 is TGCGCCAGCAGCCAAGATCCGACAGGGCTGAAGACTGAAGCTTTCTTT. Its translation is CASSQDPTGLKTEAFF.

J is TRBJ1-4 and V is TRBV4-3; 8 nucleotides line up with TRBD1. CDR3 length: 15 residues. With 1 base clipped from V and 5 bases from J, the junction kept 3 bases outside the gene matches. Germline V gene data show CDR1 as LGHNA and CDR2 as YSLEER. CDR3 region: CASSQVDRANEKLFF. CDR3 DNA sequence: TGCGCCAGCAGCCAAGTGGACAGGGCAAATGAAAAACTGTTTTTT.

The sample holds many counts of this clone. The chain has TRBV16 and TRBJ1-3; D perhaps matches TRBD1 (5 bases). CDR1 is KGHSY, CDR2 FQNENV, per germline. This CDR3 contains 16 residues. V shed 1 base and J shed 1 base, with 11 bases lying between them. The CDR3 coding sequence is TGTGCCAGCAGCCAATTCGTCGGGGGATCTGGAAACACCATATATTTT. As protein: CASSQFVGGSGNTIYF.

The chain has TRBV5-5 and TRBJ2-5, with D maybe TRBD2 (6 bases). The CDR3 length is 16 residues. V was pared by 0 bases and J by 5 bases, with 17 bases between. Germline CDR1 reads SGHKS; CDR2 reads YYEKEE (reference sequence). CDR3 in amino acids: CASSLGSLIGSETQYF. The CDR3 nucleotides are TGTGCCAGCAGCTTGGGGTCCCTTATCGGGAGTGAGACCCAGTACTTC.

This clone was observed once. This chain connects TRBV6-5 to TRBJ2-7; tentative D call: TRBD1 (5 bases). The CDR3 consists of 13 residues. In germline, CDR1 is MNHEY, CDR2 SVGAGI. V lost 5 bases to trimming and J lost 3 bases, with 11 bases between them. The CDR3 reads CASSRAGFYEQYF. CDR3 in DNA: TGTGCCAGCAGTCGGGCAGGGTTCTACGAGCAGTACTTC.

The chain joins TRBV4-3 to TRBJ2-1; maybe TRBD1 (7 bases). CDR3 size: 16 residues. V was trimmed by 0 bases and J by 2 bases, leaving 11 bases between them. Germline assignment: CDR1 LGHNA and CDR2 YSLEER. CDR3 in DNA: TGCGCCAGCAGCCAAGATCCCAGGGGGGCCTACAATGAGCAGTTCTTC. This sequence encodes CASSQDPRGAYNEQFF.

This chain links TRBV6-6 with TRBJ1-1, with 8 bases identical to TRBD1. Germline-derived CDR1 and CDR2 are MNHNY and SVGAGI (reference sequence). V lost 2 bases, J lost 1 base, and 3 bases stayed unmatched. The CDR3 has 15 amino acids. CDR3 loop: CASSYKGQGNTEAFF. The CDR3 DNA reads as TGTGCCAGCAGTTACAAAGGACAGGGGAACACTGAAGCTTTCTTT.

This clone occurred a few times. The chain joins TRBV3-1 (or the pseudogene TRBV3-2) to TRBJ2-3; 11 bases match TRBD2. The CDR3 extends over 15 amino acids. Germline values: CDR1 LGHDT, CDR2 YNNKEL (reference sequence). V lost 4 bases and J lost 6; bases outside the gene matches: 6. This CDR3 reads CASSRSGGAGDTQYF. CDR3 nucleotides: TGTGCCAGCAGCCGTAGCGGGGGGGCTGGCGATACGCAGTATTTT.